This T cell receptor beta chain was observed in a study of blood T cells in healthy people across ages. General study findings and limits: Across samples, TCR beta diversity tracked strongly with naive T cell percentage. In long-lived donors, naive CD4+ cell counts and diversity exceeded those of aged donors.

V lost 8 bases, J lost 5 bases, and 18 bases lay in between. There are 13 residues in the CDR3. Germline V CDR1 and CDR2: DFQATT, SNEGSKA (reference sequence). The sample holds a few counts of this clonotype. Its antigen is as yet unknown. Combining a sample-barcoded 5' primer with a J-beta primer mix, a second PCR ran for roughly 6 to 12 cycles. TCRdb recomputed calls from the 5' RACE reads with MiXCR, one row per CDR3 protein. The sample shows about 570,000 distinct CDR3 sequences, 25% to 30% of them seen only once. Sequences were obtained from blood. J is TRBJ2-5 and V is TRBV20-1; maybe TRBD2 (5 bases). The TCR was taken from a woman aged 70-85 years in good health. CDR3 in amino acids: CSTRRGNRETQYF. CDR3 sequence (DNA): TGCAGTACCCGTCGGGGTAATCGGGAGACCCAGTACTTC.